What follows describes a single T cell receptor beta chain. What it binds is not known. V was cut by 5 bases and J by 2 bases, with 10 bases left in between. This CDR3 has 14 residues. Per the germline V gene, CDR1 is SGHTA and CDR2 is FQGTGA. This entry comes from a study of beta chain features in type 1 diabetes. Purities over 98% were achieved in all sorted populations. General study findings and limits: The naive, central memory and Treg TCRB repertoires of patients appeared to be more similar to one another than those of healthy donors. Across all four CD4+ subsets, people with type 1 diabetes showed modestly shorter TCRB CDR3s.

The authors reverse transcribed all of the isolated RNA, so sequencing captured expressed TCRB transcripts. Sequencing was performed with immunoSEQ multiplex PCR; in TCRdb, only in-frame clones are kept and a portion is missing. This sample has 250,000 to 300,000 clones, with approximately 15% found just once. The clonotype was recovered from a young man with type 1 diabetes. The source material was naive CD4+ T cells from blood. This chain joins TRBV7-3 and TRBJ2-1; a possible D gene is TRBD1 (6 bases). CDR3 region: CASSPDRTYNEQFF. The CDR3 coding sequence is TGTGCCAGCAGCCCCGACAGGACCTACAATGAGCAGTTCTTC. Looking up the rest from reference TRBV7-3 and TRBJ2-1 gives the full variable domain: GAGVSQTPSNKVTEKGKYVELRCDPISGHTALYWYRQSLGQGPEFLIYFQGTGAADDSGLPNDRFFAVRPEGSVSTLKIQRTERGDSAVYLCASSPDRTYNEQFFGPGTRLTVL.